This T cell receptor beta chain derives from a study of shared clonotypes between healthy human individuals. Study-wide findings and caveats: Large depth notwithstanding, sorted-subset sequencing proved incomplete by rarefaction.

Regarding this clone: Its specificity is not known.

In the naive CD8 group, cells lacked CD45RO and were positively selected for CCR7, so terminally differentiated effector memory CD45RA+ cells were left out. This CDR3 is 18 amino acids long. CDR1 and CDR2 from the germline V gene are SGHVS and FQNEAQ. The junction had 8 bases not matched to a gene; V was cut back by 3 bases and J by 4 bases. Clones were read by immunoSEQ multiplex PCR, and TCRdb kept only the in-frame ones, dropping some. The sample lists a few million clones; around 95% were seen once. This sequence originates from a man aged 18 to 30 in good health. Some clones in this sample may be carry-over from other donors' samples. Sequences were obtained from naive CD8+ T cells from PBMCs. The chain joins TRBV7-8 to TRBJ2-1; 14 nucleotides align to TRBD2. The CDR3 here is CASSLGLAGALLYNEQFF. DNA for the CDR3: TGTGCCAGCAGCTTGGGACTAGCGGGAGCATTATTATACAATGAGCAGTTCTTC. The full variable domain, its missing parts supplied by reference TRBV7-8 and TRBJ2-1, is GAGVSQSPRYKVAKRGQDVALRCDPISGHVSLFWYQQALGQGPEFLTYFQNEAQLDKSGLPSDRFFAERPEGSVSTLKIQRTQQEDSAVYLCASSLGLAGALLYNEQFFGPGTRLTVL.